One sample yielded the 2 T cell receptor beta chains listed below, sequenced in a study of PD-1 blockade in classical Hodgkin lymphoma. Assay used: immunoSEQ multiplex PCR; TCRdb lists only in-frame clones, some missing. The table records fewer than 100,000 clones, roughly nine tenths of them present only once. Patients all relapsed after autologous stem cell transplantation, and there was variation in brentuximab vedotin exposure. This specimen was peripheral blood mononuclear cells (PBMCs), taken at baseline. The source of these receptors is a human donor with classical Hodgkin lymphoma.

This clone has only one observation. The CDR3 region is CASSELGTGFKEQFF. The DNA for the CDR3 is TGTGCCAGCAGTGAACTCGGGACAGGGTTTAAGGAGCAGTTCTTC. The rearrangement links TRBV6-1 to TRBJ2-1; 9 bases align to TRBD1. There are 15 residues in the CDR3. Germline CDR1 is MNHNS and CDR2 is SASEGT. The V gene end was trimmed by 2 bases and the J gene end by 10 bases; junction bases not matched to a gene: 9.

This chain uses TRBV5-1 with TRBJ2-7; unclear D gene. V dropped 0 bases and J dropped 2 bases, with 9 bases sitting between them. This CDR3 spans 14 amino acids. CDR1 is SGHRS and CDR2 is YFSETQ in the germline V gene. DNA for the CDR3: TGCGCCAGCAGCTTGGAGGGCCCCCCCTACGAGCAGTACTTC. Translated: CASSLEGPPYEQYF.